The present TCR beta chain was sequenced within a study of blood T cells in healthy people across ages. In this sample, this clonotype turned up a few times. The CDR3 length is 15 residues. V dropped 6 bases and J dropped 3 bases, with 18 bases sitting between them. Germline CDR1 is ENHRY and CDR2 is SYGVKD. Using a J-beta primer mix together with a sample-barcoded 5' primer, a second PCR was run for about 7 to 12 cycles. In TCRdb, the 5' RACE reads were re-called with MiXCR into one record per CDR3 protein. Here the sample spans under 950,000 distinct CDR3 sequences, over 20% being singletons. What was sequenced was blood. The sequence came from a man in his sixties or seventies in good health. The gene calls are TRBV10-3 and TRBJ2-7; D may be TRBD1 (6 bases). CDR3 sequence: CAISEQDSGSYEQYF. The DNA of the CDR3 is TGTGCCATCAGCGAGCAGGACAGTGGTAGCTACGAGCAGTACTTC.